A single sample gave rise to the 13 T cell receptor beta chains below, sequenced in a study of human T cells and chemical hapten exposure. TCRdb itself ran the RACE reads through MiXCR, one entry per CDR3 protein. Here the sample spans roughly 260,000 distinct CDR3 sequences, approximately 8.4% being singletons. The time point here: pre-sensitization, week 0. This sample's treatment: therapeutic diphenylcyclopropenone sensitization with weekly scalp DPC. Source: whole blood, taken in connection with sensitization to the hapten diphenylcyclopropenone (DPC). Every receptor here comes from a woman aged 40 to 55 with alopecia areata. Some clones in this sample may be carry-over from other donors' samples.

This clonotype appeared many times. The rearrangement uses TRBV6-2 or TRBV6-3 and TRBJ2-2; perhaps TRBD1 as D (6 bases). With 9 bases removed from V and 5 bases from J, the gap between germline ends came to 16 bases. This CDR3 is built from 14 residues. Germline V lookup: CDR1 MNHEY, CDR2 SVGEGT. CDR3 loop: CASQAGDGTGELFF. CDR3 nucleotides: TGTGCCAGTCAGGCAGGGGATGGGACCGGGGAGCTGTTTTTT.

This clonotype was counted only a few times. The chain has TRBV10-3 and TRBJ2-3; D might be TRBD1 or TRBD2, each matching 5 bases. Between the trimmed V and J ends, which lost 4 bases and 5 bases, there was a span of 19 bases. The CDR3 covers 16 residues. Germline loops: CDR1 ENHRY, CDR2 SYGVKD. CDR3: CAISGPQGPPKDTQYF. CDR3 DNA: TGTGCCATCAGTGGACCGCAGGGACCTCCAAAAGATACGCAGTATTTT.

The rearrangement links TRBV7-3 to TRBJ2-1; 7 nucleotides match TRBD1. This CDR3 region has 14 residues. Trimming took 5 bases from V and 10 from J; bases not matched to a gene: 11. Germline V lookup: CDR1 SGHTA, CDR2 FQGTGA. The chain's CDR3 is CASSPDPGRGEQFF. Written as DNA, the CDR3 is TGTGCCAGCAGCCCCGACCCGGGCAGGGGGGAGCAGTTCTTC.

Ten or more counts support this clonotype. The chain links TRBV7-9 to TRBJ1-4, with D possibly matching TRBD1 (6 bases). The germline V gene has CDR1 SEHNR and CDR2 FQNEAQ (reference sequence). The CDR3 runs 13 residues. Trimming took off 0 bases at V and 7 bases at J, with 6 bases between the two ends. DNA for the CDR3: TGTGCCAGCAGCTTAGCGGGGGCTGAAAAACTGTTTTTT. Protein sequence: CASSLAGAEKLFF.

As regards this clonotype: Mismatch with germline at one junction end may stem from a read error. This sequence joins TRBV9 and TRBJ2-2, with 8 nucleotides matching TRBD1. Germline V gives CDR1 SGDLS, CDR2 YYNGEE. The CDR3 contains 16 residues. Here the CDR3 DNA reads TGTGCCAGCAATCGTGGGCAGGGGGCGAACACCGTGGAGCTGTTTTTT. Translation: CASNRGQGANTVELFF. The full variable domain, with the rest looked up from reference TRBV9 and TRBJ2-2, is DSGVTQTPKHLITATGQRVTLRCSPRSGDLSVYWYQQSLDQGLQFLIQYYNGEERAKGNILERFSAQQFPDLHSELNLSSLELGDSALYFCASNRGQGANTVELFFGEGSRLTVL.

This clonotype was seen a few times. This chain connects TRBV7-2 to TRBJ2-3; 7 bases map to TRBD2. Germline loops: CDR1 SGHTA, CDR2 FQGNSA. V lost 3 bases to trimming and J lost 4 bases; unmatched junction nucleotides: 10. This CDR3 has 16 amino acids. Here the CDR3 DNA reads TGTGCCAGCAGCTTCTTCGGTGGACTAGGGGCAGATACGCAGTATTTT. Protein sequence: CASSFFGGLGADTQYF.

This chain connects TRBV18 to TRBJ2-7; TRBD2 matches at 7 bases. The CDR3 spans 14 residues. From germline, CDR1 is KGHSH and CDR2 LQKENI. Germline trimming cut 2 bases from V and 3 bases from J; bases unmatched to any gene: 4. The CDR3 nucleotides read TGTGCCAGCTCACCAGGGACTACATACTACGAGCAGTACTTC. This gives the protein CASSPGTTYYEQYF.

The rearrangement uses TRBV10-3 and TRBJ2-3; 7 nucleotides agree with TRBD2. The CDR3 covers 14 residues. V trimming: 9 bases; J trimming: 0 bases; junction bases outside the gene matches: 6. Germline CDR1 is ENHRY and CDR2 is SYGVKD. CDR3 protein: CAIGGRVSTDTQYF. The CDR3 DNA is TGTGCCATAGGAGGGAGGGTTAGCACAGATACGCAGTATTTT.

The V gene is TRBV29-1, the J gene TRBJ1-1; 8 nucleotides align to TRBD1. In germline, CDR1 is SQVTM, CDR2 ANQGSEA. Unmatched junction bases numbered 5, after V lost 2 bases and J lost 3 bases. The CDR3 is 14 amino acids. The CDR3 region has the DNA TGCAGCGTTGAACTCTACAGGGGGGACACTGAAGCTTTCTTT. Amino acid sequence: CSVELYRGDTEAFF.

This clonotype was recorded a few times. V is TRBV7-8 and J is TRBJ2-1, with 7 bases matching TRBD1. CDR1 and CDR2 (germline): SGHVS, FQNEAQ. This CDR3 comprises 14 residues. Trimming took 5 bases from V and 3 from J; bases not matched to a gene: 4. The CDR3 DNA reads TGTGCCAGCAGCCCCGCAGGGGGCTACAATGAGCAGTTCTTC. This sequence encodes CASSPAGGYNEQFF.

The chain uses TRBV20-1 and TRBJ2-7; 11 nucleotides match TRBD1. The CDR3 loop spans 14 amino acids. Trimming removed 8 bases from V and 4 bases from J; junction bases left unmatched: 10. CDR1 is DFQATT, CDR2 SNEGSKA, per germline (reference sequence). This chain's CDR3 is CSLRSGTGGYEQYF. The CDR3 nucleotides read TGCAGTCTCCGGAGCGGGACAGGGGGGTACGAGCAGTACTTC.

V usage is TRBV7-3 and J usage is TRBJ2-2, with 8 bases lining up with TRBD2. This CDR3 is 15 amino acids long. V lost 3 bases, J lost 4 bases, and 4 bases stayed unmatched. The germline V gene has CDR1 SGHTA and CDR2 FQGTGA. CDR3 region: CASSLLAGFTGELFF. The DNA for the CDR3 is TGTGCCAGCAGCTTGTTAGCGGGATTCACCGGGGAGCTGTTTTTT.

The chain joins TRBV24-1 to TRBJ2-3; 7 bases are a match to TRBD2. V dropped 9 bases and J dropped 1; count of bases not matched to a gene: 0. Germline CDR1 KGHDR, CDR2 SFDVKD. CDR3 length: 12 residues. The CDR3 loop is CATGGGTDTQYF. Written as DNA, the CDR3 is TGTGCCACCGGGGGGGGCACAGATACGCAGTATTTT.